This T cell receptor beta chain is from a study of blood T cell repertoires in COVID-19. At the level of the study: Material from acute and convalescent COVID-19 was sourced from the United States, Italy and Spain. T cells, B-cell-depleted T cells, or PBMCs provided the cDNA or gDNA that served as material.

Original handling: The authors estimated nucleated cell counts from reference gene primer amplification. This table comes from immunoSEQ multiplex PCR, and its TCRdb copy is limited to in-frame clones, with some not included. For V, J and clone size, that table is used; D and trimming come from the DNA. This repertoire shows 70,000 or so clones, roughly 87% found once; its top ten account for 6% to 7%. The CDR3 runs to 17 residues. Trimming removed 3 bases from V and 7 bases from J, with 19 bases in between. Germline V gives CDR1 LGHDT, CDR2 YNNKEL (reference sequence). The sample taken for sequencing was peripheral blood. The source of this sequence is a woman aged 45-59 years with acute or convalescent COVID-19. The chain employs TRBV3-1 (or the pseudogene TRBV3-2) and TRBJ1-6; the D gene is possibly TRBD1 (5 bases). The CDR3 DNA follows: TGTGCCAGCAGCCAGCTTTCCTGGGGGGGAGGAAATTCACCCCTCCACTTT. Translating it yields CASSQLSWGGGNSPLHF.